This T cell receptor beta chain derives from a study of vaccination and CD4 T cells after COVID-19. Study details: Cells were stimulated with overlapping spike peptides from SARS-CoV-2, HCoV-NL63, HCoV-OC43 and HCoV-229E.

Stated treatment: approximately 9-day PBMC culture with coronavirus spike peptide pools or control peptides (ViraFEST assay). ViraFEST stimulated the growth of antigen-specific T cells using peptide pools and subsequently profiled their TCRs by sequencing. Study observations and caveats: No early post-infection timepoints were studied, and convalescent patients studied were relatively few.

Sequenced with the Oncomine TCR Beta short-read assay was DNA taken from cultured CD4+ T cells. TCRdb fed the PCR reads into MiXCR, producing one record per CDR3 protein. The sample has about 15,000 distinct CDR3 sequences; 58% are singletons. On this clonotype: What it binds is not known.

This TCR was sampled from a human donor who had recovered from COVID-19. Sequenced input: CD4+ T cells from blood, cultured in vitro.

In nucleotides, the CDR3 is TGTGCCAGCAGTTTAATTAACAGGGGGCGTGTTGGCTACACCTTC. This encodes CASSLINRGRVGYTF. The V call is TRBV12-3 or TRBV12-4, the J call TRBJ1-2; 9 bases are shared with TRBD1. This CDR3 has 15 residues. After removal of 2 bases from V and 7 bases from J, the junction contained 8 bases not matched to a gene.